These 17 T cell receptor beta chains originate from one sample sequenced in a study of T cell repertoires in cytomegalovirus infection. Each CDR3 protein gets one entry after TCRdb re-called the reads with MiXCR. The sample records 150,000 to 200,000 distinct CDR3 sequences, over 25% being singletons. The material sequenced was PBMCs. The receptor source for this set is a human donor in good health (CMV status not recorded). Some clones in this sample may be carry-over from other donors' samples.

The chain employs TRBV12-3 or TRBV12-4 and TRBJ1-2, with D unclear. Trimming stripped 6 bases from V and 7 bases from J, with 6 bases between. The CDR3 covers 10 residues. The CDR3 loop is CASSRSGYTF. DNA for the CDR3: TGTGCCAGCAGCCGTAGTGGCTACACCTTC.

This clonotype was seen more than once but under ten times. The J gene is TRBJ2-1, the V gene TRBV7-9, with TRBD2 matching 7 bases. V lost 5 bases to trimming and J lost 0 bases; unmatched junction nucleotides: 7. The CDR3 runs to 16 residues. CDR1 is SEHNR, CDR2 FQNEAQ, per germline (reference sequence). CDR3 in DNA: TGTGCCAGCAGCCGATGGGGGGGAGGCTCCTACAATGAGCAGTTCTTC. The encoded protein is CASSRWGGGSYNEQFF. Full variable domain (rest looked up from reference TRBV7-9 and TRBJ2-1): DTGVSQNPRHKITKRGQNVTFRCDPISEHNRLYWYRQTLGQGPEFLTYFQNEAQLEKSRLLSDRFSAERPKGSFSTLEIQRTEQGDSAMYLCASSRWGGGSYNEQFFGPGTRLTVL.

V usage is TRBV27 and J usage is TRBJ2-3; D possibly corresponds to TRBD1 (6 bases). This CDR3 is 15 amino acids long. Germline-derived CDR1 and CDR2 are MNHEY and SMNVEV (reference sequence). Between the trimmed V and J ends, which lost 5 bases and 3 bases, there was a span of 15 bases. Here the CDR3 DNA reads TGTGCCAGCAGTCGCCGACAGGAATGGACAGATACGCAGTATTTT. Translated, it gives CASSRRQEWTDTQYF.

The chain uses TRBV19 and TRBJ2-7, with D unresolved. V gave up 3 bases and J gave up 0 bases, with 15 bases separating them. The germline V gene encodes CDR1 LNHDA and CDR2 SQIVND (reference sequence). This CDR3 is 16 amino acids long. The CDR3 sequence: CASSITPGLSSYEQYF. The CDR3 DNA reads as TGTGCCAGTAGTATCACGCCAGGTTTGAGCTCCTACGAGCAGTACTTC.

This clonotype was seen once. The chain uses TRBV3-1 and TRBJ1-6; D gene uncertain. V was trimmed by 0 bases and J by 7 bases, leaving 13 bases between them. The length of the CDR3 is 16 residues. Germline CDR1 reads LGHDT; CDR2 reads YNNKEL (reference sequence). The CDR3 nucleotides are TGTGCCAGCAGCCAAGAATTAGGGTCCCGCAATTCACCCCTCCACTTT. This codes for CASSQELGSRNSPLHF.

This clonotype occurred a few times. This chain uses TRBV7-2 with TRBJ1-6, with 12 bases identical to TRBD1. J gave up 7 bases and V 5 bases, and 6 bases lay outside the gene matches. Germline V gives CDR1 SGHTA, CDR2 FQGNSA. The CDR3 has 16 amino acids. CDR3 sequence (DNA): TGTGCCAGCAGCCCAGGGGGACAGGGGGCGAATTCACCCCTCCACTTT. This codes for CASSPGGQGANSPLHF. Full variable domain (outside the CDR3, taken from reference TRBV7-2 and TRBJ1-6): GAGVSQSPSNKVTEKGKDVELRCDPISGHTALYWYRQSLGQGLEFLIYFQGNSAPDKSGLPSDRFSAERTGGSVSTLTIQRTQQEDSAVYLCASSPGGQGANSPLHFGNGTRLTVT.

The rearrangement links TRBV12-3 or TRBV12-4 to TRBJ2-7; 11 nucleotides align to TRBD1. This CDR3 contains 14 residues. J lost 7 bases, V lost 4 bases, and 6 bases had no gene match. The CDR3 spells CASSSPGQGDEQYF. The CDR3 region has the DNA TGTGCCAGCAGTTCTCCGGGACAGGGGGATGAGCAGTACTTC.

This clonotype was recorded a few times. The chain is built from TRBV5-1 and TRBJ2-1; TRBD2 matches at 11 bases. Per the germline V gene, CDR1 is SGHRS and CDR2 is YFSETQ. The CDR3 extends over 16 amino acids. The ends lost 7 bases at V and 4 bases at J; junction bases unmatched: 10. This CDR3 reads CASSGGLAGGYNEQFF. In nucleotides, the CDR3 is TGCGCCAGCTCGGGAGGGCTAGCGGGGGGTTACAATGAGCAGTTCTTC.

This clonotype occurred many times. V is TRBV7-2 and J is TRBJ2-5; possibly TRBD2 for D (6 bases). The CDR3 length is 14 residues. The germline V gene encodes CDR1 SGHTA and CDR2 FQGNSA. Trimming took off 5 bases at V and 5 bases at J, with 15 bases between the two ends. The CDR3 nucleotides read TGTGCCAGCAGCCCCCAGACTAGACAGGAGACCCAGTACTTC. This codes for CASSPQTRQETQYF. The whole variable domain, remainder taken from reference TRBV7-2 and TRBJ2-5, is GAGVSQSPSNKVTEKGKDVELRCDPISGHTALYWYRQSLGQGLEFLIYFQGNSAPDKSGLPSDRFSAERTGGSVSTLTIQRTQQEDSAVYLCASSPQTRQETQYFGPGTRLLVL.

Ten or more counts support this clonotype. The V call is TRBV7-2, the J call TRBJ2-1, with 11 bases matching TRBD2. Germline V gene data show CDR1 as SGHTA and CDR2 as FQGNSA. The ends lost 3 bases at V and 7 bases at J; junction bases unmatched: 8. The length of the CDR3 is 16 residues. CDR3 sequence reads: CASSFTPGLAVNEQFF. CDR3 DNA: TGTGCCAGCAGCTTCACGCCGGGACTAGCGGTAAATGAGCAGTTCTTC.

V usage is TRBV12-5 and J usage is TRBJ2-1; 9 nucleotides match TRBD1. Trimming at V came to 3 bases and at J to 7 bases, leaving 10 bases not matched to a gene. Germline V gene data show CDR1 as LGHNT and CDR2 as FRNRAP. CDR3 length equals 16 residues. CDR3 in amino acids: CASGFPGQGLGNEQFF. CDR3 coding DNA: TGTGCTAGTGGTTTCCCGGGACAGGGATTGGGAAATGAGCAGTTCTTC. Based on the CDR3 plus reference TRBV12-5 and TRBJ2-1, the full variable domain is DARVTQTPRHKVTEMGQEVTMRCQPILGHNTVFWYRQTMMQGLELLAYFRNRAPLDDSGMPKDRFSAEMPDATLATLKIQPSEPRDSAVYFCASGFPGQGLGNEQFFGPGTRLTVL.

A few counts support this clonotype. V and J are TRBV20-1 and TRBJ2-5; 8 nucleotides match TRBD2. There are 15 residues in the CDR3. Trimming took 0 bases from V and 3 from J; bases not matched to a gene: 6. Germline V gene sequence: CDR1 DFQATT, CDR2 SNEGSKA (reference sequence). The CDR3 nucleotides read TGCAGTGCTAGAGATCCCGGGAGGGCGGAAGAGACCCAGTACTTC. This codes for CSARDPGRAEETQYF.

CDR3 bases: TGTGCCAGCAGCGGACAGGGGTTTTATGGCTACACCTTC. This sequence encodes CASSGQGFYGYTF. The V gene is TRBV12-3 or TRBV12-4, the J gene TRBJ1-2, with 9 bases fitting TRBD1. J was trimmed by 5 bases and V by 6 bases; bases with no gene match: 4. There are 13 residues in the CDR3.

This clonotype has a handful of counts. The rearrangement links TRBV6-5 to TRBJ1-3, with a weak D call TRBD1 (5 bases). V lost 2 bases, J lost 0 bases, and 8 bases lay in between. Germline loops: CDR1 MNHEY, CDR2 SVGAGI. CDR3 length: 15 amino acids. CDR3 loop: CASSYGDGSGNTIYF. The CDR3 nucleotides are TGTGCCAGCAGTTACGGGGACGGCTCTGGAAACACCATATATTTT.

The sample holds a few counts of this clonotype. The V gene is TRBV3-1, the J gene TRBJ2-5; 11 bases are a match to TRBD2. CDR3 length: 16 residues. The J segment lost 3 bases and the V segment lost 5 bases, leaving 8 bases of the junction unmatched. Looked up from germline, CDR1 is LGHDT and CDR2 is YNNKEL (reference sequence). The CDR3 nucleotides read TGTGCCAGCAGCTTCATACTAGCGGGGGATGAAGAGACCCAGTACTTC. It encodes CASSFILAGDEETQYF.

V is TRBV11-2 and J is TRBJ1-2; D gene unclear. CDR1 is SGHAT, CDR2 FQNNGV, per germline. The CDR3 extends over 14 amino acids. Trimming took 5 bases from V and 2 from J, leaving 12 bases between them. CDR3 in amino acids: CASSPWEPNYGYTF. In nucleotides, the CDR3 is TGTGCCAGCAGCCCTTGGGAGCCGAACTATGGCTACACCTTC.

This clonotype has a handful of counts. The J gene is TRBJ1-1, the V gene TRBV28, with D perhaps TRBD1 (5 bases). The length of the CDR3 is 14 residues. Trimming removed 5 bases from V and 6 bases from J, with 16 bases in between. CDR1 is MDHEN, CDR2 SYDVKM, per germline. For the CDR3, the DNA is TGTGCCAGCAGTCCTCCCGCTGGGGACGCTGAAGCTTTCTTT. This translates into CASSPPAGDAEAFF.